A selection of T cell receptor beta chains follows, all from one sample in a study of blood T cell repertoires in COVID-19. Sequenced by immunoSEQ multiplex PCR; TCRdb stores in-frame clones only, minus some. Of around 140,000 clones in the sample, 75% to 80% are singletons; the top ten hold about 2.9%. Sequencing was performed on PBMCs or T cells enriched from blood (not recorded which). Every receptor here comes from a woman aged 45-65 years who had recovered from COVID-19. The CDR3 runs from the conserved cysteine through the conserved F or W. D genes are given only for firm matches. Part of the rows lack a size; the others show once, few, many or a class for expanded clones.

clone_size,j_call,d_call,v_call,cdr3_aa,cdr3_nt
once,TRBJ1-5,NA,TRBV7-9,CASSLSKGDNYQPQHF,TGTGCCAGCAGCTTAAGCAAGGGGGACAACTATCAGCCCCAGCATTTT
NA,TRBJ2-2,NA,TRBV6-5,CASNVGAYTGELFF,TGTGCCAGCAACGTAGGAGCCTACACCGGGGAGCTGTTTTTT
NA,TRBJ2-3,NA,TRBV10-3,CAISESSGTDTQYF,TGTGCCATCAGTGAGAGCTCTGGCACAGATACGCAGTATTTT
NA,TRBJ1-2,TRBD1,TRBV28,CASSEVSPGQGYNYGYTF,TGTGCCAGCAGCGAAGTTTCACCGGGACAGGGTTACAACTATGGCTACACCTTC
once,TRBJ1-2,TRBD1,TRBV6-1,CASSEGEDRGFYGYTF,TGTGCCAGCAGTGAAGGGGAGGACAGGGGGTTCTATGGCTACACCTTC
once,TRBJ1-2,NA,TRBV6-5,CASSYEANYGYTF,TGTGCCAGCAGTTACGAGGCCAACTATGGCTACACCTTC
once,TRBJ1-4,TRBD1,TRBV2,CASNFIQGVSEKLFF,TGTGCCAGCAATTTTATCCAGGGGGTCTCTGAAAAACTGTTTTTT
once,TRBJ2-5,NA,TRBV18,CASSPPRTDPYQETQYF,TGTGCCAGCTCACCACCCCGGACTGACCCGTACCAAGAGACCCAGTACTTC
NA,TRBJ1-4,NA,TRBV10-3,CAISPSQQANEKLFF,TGTGCCATCAGTCCATCGCAGCAGGCTAATGAAAAACTGTTTTTT
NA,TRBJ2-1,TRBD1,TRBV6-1,CASSGSRGRLSSYNEQFF,TGTGCCAGCAGTGGGAGCAGGGGGCGCTTGAGTTCGTACAATGAGCAGTTCTTC
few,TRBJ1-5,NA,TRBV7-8,CASSPSEILRSNQPQHF,TGTGCCAGCAGCCCATCAGAAATCTTGAGGAGCAATCAGCCCCAGCATTTT
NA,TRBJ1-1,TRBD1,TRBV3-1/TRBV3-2,CASSRQGAADTEAFF,TGTGCCAGCAGCCGACAGGGGGCGGCGGACACTGAAGCTTTCTTT
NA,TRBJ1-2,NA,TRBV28,CASSFVGAPGDSYTF,TGTGCCAGCAGTTTTGTGGGTGCCCCGGGGGATAGCTACACCTTC
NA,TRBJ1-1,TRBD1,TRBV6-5,CASGRDSTSEAFF,TGTGCCAGCGGCCGGGACAGCACTTCTGAAGCTTTCTTT
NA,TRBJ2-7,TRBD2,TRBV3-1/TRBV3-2,CASSHLAGGSEQYF,TGTGCCAGCAGCCATCTAGCGGGAGGTAGTGAGCAGTACTTC
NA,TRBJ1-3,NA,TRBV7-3,CASSLGGGDSGNTIYF,TGTGCCAGCAGCTTAGGAGGCGGAGACTCTGGAAACACCATATATTTT
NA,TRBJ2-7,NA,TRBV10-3,CAIRTTGTTEDEQYF,TGTGCCATCAGGACTACCGGGACAACGGAGGACGAGCAGTACTTC
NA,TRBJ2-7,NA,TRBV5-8,CASSWRAYEQYF,TGTGCCAGCTCATGGAGAGCCTACGAGCAGTACTTC
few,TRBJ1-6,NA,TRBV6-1,CASSESVGADSPLHF,TGTGCCAGCAGTGAATCTGTGGGGGCCGATTCACCCCTCCACTTT
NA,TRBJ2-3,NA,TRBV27,CASSVSASTDTQYF,TGTGCCAGCAGTGTTAGCGCCTCGACAGATACGCAGTATTTT
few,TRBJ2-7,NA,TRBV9,CASSPGKGSRFEQYF,TGTGCCAGCAGCCCTGGGAAGGGGTCGAGATTCGAGCAGTACTTC
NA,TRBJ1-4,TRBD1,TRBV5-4,CASSSGQGLSTNEKLFF,TGTGCCAGCAGCTCTGGACAGGGGTTGTCAACTAATGAAAAACTGTTTTTT